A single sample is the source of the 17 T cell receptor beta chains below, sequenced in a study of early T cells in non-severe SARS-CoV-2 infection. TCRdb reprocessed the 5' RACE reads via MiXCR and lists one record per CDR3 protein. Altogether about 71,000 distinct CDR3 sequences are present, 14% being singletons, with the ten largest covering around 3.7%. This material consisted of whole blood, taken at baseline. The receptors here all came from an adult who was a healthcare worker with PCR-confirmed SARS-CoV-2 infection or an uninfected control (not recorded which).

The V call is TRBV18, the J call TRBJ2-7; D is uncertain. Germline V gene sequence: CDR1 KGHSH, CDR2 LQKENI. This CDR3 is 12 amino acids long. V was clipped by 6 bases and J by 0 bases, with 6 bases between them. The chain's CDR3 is CASSPSSYEQYF. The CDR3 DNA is TGTGCCAGCTCCCCCAGCTCCTACGAGCAGTACTTC.

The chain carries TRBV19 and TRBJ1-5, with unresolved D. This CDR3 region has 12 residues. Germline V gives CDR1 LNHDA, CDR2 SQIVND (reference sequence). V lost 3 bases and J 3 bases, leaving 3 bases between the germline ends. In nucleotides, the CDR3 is TGTGCCAGTAGTATTGTCAATCAGCCCCAGCATTTT. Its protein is CASSIVNQPQHF. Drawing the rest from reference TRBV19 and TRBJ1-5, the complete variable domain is DGGITQSPKYLFRKEGQNVTLSCEQNLNHDAMYWYRQDPGQGLRLIYYSQIVNDFQKGDIAEGYSVSREKKESFPLTVTSAQKNPTAFYLCASSIVNQPQHFGDGTRLSIL.

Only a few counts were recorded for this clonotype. CDR3 bases: TGTGCCAGCAGTGCCACCGGCCGGGATACGCAGTATTTT. Translation: CASSATGRDTQYF. The genes are TRBV28 and TRBJ2-3; no clear D gene. V was trimmed by 5 bases and J by 6 bases, leaving 12 bases between them. The CDR3 runs 13 residues. Germline V gene lookup returns CDR1 MDHEN and CDR2 SYDVKM.

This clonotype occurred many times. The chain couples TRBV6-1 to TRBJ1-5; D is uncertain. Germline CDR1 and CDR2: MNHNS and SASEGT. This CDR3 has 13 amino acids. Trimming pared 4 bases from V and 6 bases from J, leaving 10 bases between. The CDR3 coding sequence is TGTGCCAGCAGTGCACAATACTTTCAGCCCCAGCATTTT. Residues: CASSAQYFQPQHF.

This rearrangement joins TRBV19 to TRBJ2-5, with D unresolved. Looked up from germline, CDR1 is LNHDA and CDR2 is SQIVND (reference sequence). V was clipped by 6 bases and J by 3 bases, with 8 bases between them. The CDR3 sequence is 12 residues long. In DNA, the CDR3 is TGTGCCAGTAGCGCGAACGAAGAGACCCAGTACTTC. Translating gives CASSANEETQYF.

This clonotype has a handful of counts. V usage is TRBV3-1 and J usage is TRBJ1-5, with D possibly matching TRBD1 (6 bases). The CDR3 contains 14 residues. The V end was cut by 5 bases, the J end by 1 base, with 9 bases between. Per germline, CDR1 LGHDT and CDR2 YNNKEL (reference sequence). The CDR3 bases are TGTGCCAGCAGCGTTAGGGGGAGCAATCAGCCCCAGCATTTT. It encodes CASSVRGSNQPQHF.

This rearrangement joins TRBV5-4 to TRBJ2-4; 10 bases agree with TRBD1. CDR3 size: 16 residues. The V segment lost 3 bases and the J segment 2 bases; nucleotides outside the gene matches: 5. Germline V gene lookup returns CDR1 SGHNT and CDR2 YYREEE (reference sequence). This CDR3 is CASSSMTGGTKNIQYF. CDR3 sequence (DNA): TGTGCCAGCAGCTCGATGACAGGGGGCACCAAAAACATTCAGTACTTC.

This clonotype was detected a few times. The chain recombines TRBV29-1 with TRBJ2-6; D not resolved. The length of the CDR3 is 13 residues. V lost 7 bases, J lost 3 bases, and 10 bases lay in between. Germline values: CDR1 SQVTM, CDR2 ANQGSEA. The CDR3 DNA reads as TGCAGCGCCTGGCTAATTGGGGCCAACGTCCTGACTTTC. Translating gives CSAWLIGANVLTF.

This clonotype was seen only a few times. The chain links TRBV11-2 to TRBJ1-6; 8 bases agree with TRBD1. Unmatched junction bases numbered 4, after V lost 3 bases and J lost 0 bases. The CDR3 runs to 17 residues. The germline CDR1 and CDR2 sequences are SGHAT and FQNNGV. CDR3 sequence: CASSLTGVSSYNSPLHF. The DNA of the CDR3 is TGTGCCAGCAGCTTGACAGGGGTGAGCTCCTATAATTCACCCCTCCACTTT.

The CDR3 DNA reads as TGTGCCAGCACCCTGGGACAGGGACATCAGCCCCAGCATTTT. Protein sequence: CASTLGQGHQPQHF. The rearrangement links TRBV12-3 or TRBV12-4 to TRBJ1-5; 9 bases are a match to TRBD1. With 7 bases clipped from V and 5 bases from J, the junction kept 6 bases outside the gene matches. This CDR3 contains 14 residues.

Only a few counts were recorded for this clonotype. CDR3 loop: CASSPRVPSSPEGTQYF. In DNA form, the CDR3 reads TGCGCCAGCAGCCCCCGGGTCCCGTCTAGTCCCGAGGGGACCCAGTACTTC. V is TRBV5-1 and J is TRBJ2-5, with D tentatively TRBD2 (5 bases). Germline V gene data show CDR1 as SGHRS and CDR2 as YFSETQ. V was trimmed by 4 bases and J by 7 bases, leaving 26 bases between them. The CDR3 contains 17 residues.

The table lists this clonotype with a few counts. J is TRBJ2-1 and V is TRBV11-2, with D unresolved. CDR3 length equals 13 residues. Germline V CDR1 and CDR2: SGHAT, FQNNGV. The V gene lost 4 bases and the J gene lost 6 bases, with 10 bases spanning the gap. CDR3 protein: CASSSFGTNEQFF. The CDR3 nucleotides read TGTGCCAGCAGCTCCTTCGGTACCAATGAGCAGTTCTTC.

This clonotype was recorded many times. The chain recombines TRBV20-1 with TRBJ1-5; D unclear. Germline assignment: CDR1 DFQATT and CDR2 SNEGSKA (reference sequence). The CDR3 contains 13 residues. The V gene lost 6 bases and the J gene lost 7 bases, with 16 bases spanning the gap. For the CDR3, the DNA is TGCAGTGCGGCCGGGCAGGCTCACCAGCCCCAGCATTTT. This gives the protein CSAAGQAHQPQHF.

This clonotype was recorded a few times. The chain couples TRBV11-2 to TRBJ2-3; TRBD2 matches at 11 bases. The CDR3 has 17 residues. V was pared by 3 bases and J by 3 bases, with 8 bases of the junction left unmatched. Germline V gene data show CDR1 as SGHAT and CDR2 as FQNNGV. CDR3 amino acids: CASSLDRLAGRTDTQYF. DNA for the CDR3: TGTGCCAGCAGCTTGGACCGACTAGCGGGGAGGACAGATACGCAGTATTTT.

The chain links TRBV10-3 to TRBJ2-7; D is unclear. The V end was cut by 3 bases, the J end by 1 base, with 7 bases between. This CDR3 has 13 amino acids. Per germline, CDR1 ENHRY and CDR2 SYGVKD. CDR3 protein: CAISEAFSYEQYF. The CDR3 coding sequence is TGTGCCATCAGTGAAGCGTTTTCCTACGAGCAGTACTTC.

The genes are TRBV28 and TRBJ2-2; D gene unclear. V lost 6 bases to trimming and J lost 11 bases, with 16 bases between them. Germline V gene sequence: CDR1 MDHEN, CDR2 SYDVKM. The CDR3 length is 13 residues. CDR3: CASRPGQIVELFF. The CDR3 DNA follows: TGTGCCAGCAGACCCGGCCAGATCGTTGAGCTGTTTTTT.

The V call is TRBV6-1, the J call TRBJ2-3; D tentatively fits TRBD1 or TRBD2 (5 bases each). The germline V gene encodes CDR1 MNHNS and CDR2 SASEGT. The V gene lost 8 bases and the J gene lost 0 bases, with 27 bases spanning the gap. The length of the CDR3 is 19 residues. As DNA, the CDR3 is TGTGCCAGCTCCCCGAGCTGGGGCTCCGATAGCGTTAGCACAGATACGCAGTATTTT. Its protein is CASSPSWGSDSVSTDTQYF.